This is a list of T cell receptor beta chains from one sample in a study of early T cells in non-severe SARS-CoV-2 infection. TCRdb redid the calling of the 5' RACE reads with MiXCR, one entry per CDR3 protein. The repertoire holds 55,000 to 75,000 distinct CDR3 sequences, with under 10% as singletons. Sample: whole blood. The receptors were gathered from an adult who was a healthcare worker with PCR-confirmed SARS-CoV-2 infection or an uninfected control (not recorded which). Both conserved end residues are part of each CDR3. Each record gives: V gene, clone size, J gene, CDR3 protein. Only part of the rows carry a size: once, few, many, or a class if the clone is expanded.

v_gene: TRBV27
abundance: few
j_gene: TRBJ2-7
CDR3aa: CASSPRTAFAYEQYF

v_gene: TRBV7-3
abundance: many
j_gene: TRBJ1-1
CDR3aa: CASSLGHPNTEAFF

v_gene: TRBV5-1
abundance: few
j_gene: TRBJ2-1
CDR3aa: CASSLNRGPSSSYNEQFF

v_gene: TRBV29-1
abundance: many
j_gene: TRBJ2-7
CDR3aa: CSVTTSGTNEQYF

v_gene: TRBV28
abundance: few
j_gene: TRBJ2-3
CDR3aa: CASSLPGQGATDTQYF

v_gene: TRBV7-8
abundance: many
j_gene: TRBJ1-1
CDR3aa: CASSFPPGSVNTEAFF

v_gene: TRBV12-3/TRBV12-4
abundance: few
j_gene: TRBJ1-1
CDR3aa: CASSSNVARGEAFF

v_gene: TRBV2
abundance: few
j_gene: TRBJ2-7
CDR3aa: CASQGGADSYEQYF

v_gene: TRBV6-4
abundance: many
j_gene: TRBJ2-6
CDR3aa: CASSDSFSPGANVLTF

v_gene: TRBV3-1
abundance: few
j_gene: TRBJ2-1
CDR3aa: CASSPLAPMKEQFF

v_gene: TRBV3-1
abundance: few
j_gene: TRBJ2-1
CDR3aa: CASSPPGSAYNEQFF

v_gene: TRBV6-5
abundance: many
j_gene: TRBJ1-2
CDR3aa: CASSYQDRGLGYTF

v_gene: TRBV6-1
abundance: few
j_gene: TRBJ2-3
CDR3aa: CASSRLAAQNTQYF

v_gene: TRBV19
abundance: NA
j_gene: TRBJ2-1
CDR3aa: CASSWQGDGNEQFF

v_gene: TRBV2
abundance: few
j_gene: TRBJ2-7
CDR3aa: CASSESGGRGEQYF

v_gene: TRBV2
abundance: many
j_gene: TRBJ2-6
CDR3aa: CASSETGNSGANVLTF

v_gene: TRBV5-6
abundance: many
j_gene: TRBJ1-1
CDR3aa: CASTKRKTGTEAFF

v_gene: TRBV7-8
abundance: many
j_gene: TRBJ2-2
CDR3aa: CASSLVVGNTGELFF

v_gene: TRBV18
abundance: many
j_gene: TRBJ2-3
CDR3aa: CASSPLREGSDTQYF